Listed below are T cell receptor beta chains from one sample, sequenced in a study of CD8+CD57+ T cells in acquired aplastic anemia. Each CDR3 protein gets one entry after TCRdb re-called the reads with MiXCR. This sample has about 180,000 distinct CDR3 sequences, with around half found just once. The sequenced material came from sorted CD4+, CD8+, or CD8+CD57+ T cells (not recorded which) from PBMCs. Every receptor here comes from a human donor with aplastic anemia. Each CDR3 is given with its conserved first and last residue. Each record gives: J gene, D gene, clone size, V gene, CDR3 DNA, CDR3 protein. D genes are given only for firm matches. Only some rows state a clone size, as once, few, many or a class for expanded clones.

j_call: TRBJ2-3
d_call: TRBD2
clone_size: -
v_call: TRBV24-1
cdr3_nt: TGTGCCACCAGTGATTCCCTTAGCGGGATCGCAGATACGCAGTATTTT
cdr3_aa: CATSDSLSGIADTQYF

j_call: TRBJ2-5
d_call: TRBD2
clone_size: few
v_call: TRBV29-1
cdr3_nt: TGCAGCGTTGCAAGCGGGGGGGCCGACGAGACCCAGTACTTC
cdr3_aa: CSVASGGADETQYF

j_call: TRBJ2-1
d_call: -
clone_size: many
v_call: TRBV19
cdr3_nt: TGTGCCAGTACCCTGTGGGGTTTTGATGAGCAGTTCTTC
cdr3_aa: CASTLWGFDEQFF

j_call: TRBJ1-2
d_call: -
clone_size: many
v_call: TRBV20-1
cdr3_nt: TGCAGTGCTAGAGATGGGGTTTCGGTAGGCTACACCTTC
cdr3_aa: CSARDGVSVGYTF

j_call: TRBJ2-1
d_call: -
clone_size: -
v_call: TRBV25-1
cdr3_nt: TGTGCCAGCAGTCCGGGAGGAAGGGGGGACAATGAGCAGTTCTTC
cdr3_aa: CASSPGGRGDNEQFF

j_call: TRBJ2-1
d_call: TRBD2
clone_size: -
v_call: TRBV12-3/TRBV12-4
cdr3_nt: TGTGCCAGCAGTTCAGCGGGAGGGACCTCCTACAATGAGCAGTTCTTC
cdr3_aa: CASSSAGGTSYNEQFF

j_call: TRBJ2-3
d_call: -
clone_size: many
v_call: TRBV5-6
cdr3_nt: TGTGCCAGCAGCGATGGTATAGGTCGTACCACAGATACGCAGTATTTT
cdr3_aa: CASSDGIGRTTDTQYF

j_call: TRBJ1-3
d_call: TRBD1
clone_size: many
v_call: TRBV12-3/TRBV12-4
cdr3_nt: TGTGCCAGCGATTACAGGGGAGGAAACACCATATATTTT
cdr3_aa: CASDYRGGNTIYF

j_call: TRBJ1-5
d_call: -
clone_size: -
v_call: TRBV4-1
cdr3_nt: TGCGCCAGCAGCCAAAGGTCAGGGAAGAGACAGCCCCAGCATTTT
cdr3_aa: CASSQRSGKRQPQHF

j_call: TRBJ2-1
d_call: TRBD2
clone_size: -
v_call: TRBV19
cdr3_nt: TGTGCCAGTAGTTTCTCCCCCTTAGCGGGAGATCTTCGGAATGAGCAGTTCTTC
cdr3_aa: CASSFSPLAGDLRNEQFF

j_call: TRBJ2-7
d_call: -
clone_size: many
v_call: TRBV18
cdr3_nt: TGTGCCAGCTCACCCCTCCCTAGCTACGAGCAGTACTTC
cdr3_aa: CASSPLPSYEQYF

j_call: TRBJ1-2
d_call: -
clone_size: many
v_call: TRBV7-2
cdr3_nt: TGTGCCAGCAGCTTAGTTGGGGGGCCGGGTGGCTACACCTTC
cdr3_aa: CASSLVGGPGGYTF

j_call: TRBJ2-5
d_call: -
clone_size: -
v_call: TRBV12-3/TRBV12-4
cdr3_nt: TGTGCCAGCAGACGTATTACTAGCTCACAGGAGACCCAGTACTTC
cdr3_aa: CASRRITSSQETQYF